The 3 T cell receptor beta chains given below trace back to one sample, sequenced in a study of control samples from healthy donors and cancer patients. Produced via immunoSEQ multiplex PCR; TCRdb's table is partial and in-frame only. The data contain 160,000 or so clones, 93% of them seen just once; the ten biggest clones take up 2% to 2.5%. Source material: blood. All receptors derive from a man in his forties or fifties in good health.

On this clone itself: Within the sample, other DNA sequences also encode this same CDR3. The chain links TRBV11-2 to TRBJ1-1; D uncertain. This CDR3 comprises 13 residues. Germline CDR1 and CDR2: SGHAT and FQNNGV. V was cut by 2 bases and J by 4 bases, with 8 bases left in between. CDR3 coding DNA: TGTGCCAGCAGCTTAAGCCTCGGCACTGAAGCTTTCTTT. This encodes CASSLSLGTEAFF.

J is TRBJ2-3 and V is TRBV3-1 (or the pseudogene TRBV3-2); possible D gene TRBD1, 5 bases. The CDR3 sequence is 15 residues long. Trimming pared 0 bases from V and 5 bases from J, leaving 12 bases between. Germline V gene data show CDR1 as LGHDT and CDR2 as YNNKEL (reference sequence). The CDR3 coding sequence is TGTGCCAGCAGCCAAGATTGGCAGGGAAGAGATACGCAGTATTTT. Residues: CASSQDWQGRDTQYF.

The genes are TRBV2 and TRBJ1-5; the D is unclear. The CDR3 loop spans 11 amino acids. V was trimmed by 5 bases and J by 5 bases, leaving 4 bases between them. Germline V gives CDR1 SNHLY, CDR2 FYNNEI. CDR3 in DNA: TGTGCCAGCAGTCTGGATCAGCCCCAGCATTTT. This translates into CASSLDQPQHF. Using reference TRBV2 and TRBJ1-5 for the parts outside the CDR3, the full variable domain is EPEVTQTPSHQVTQMGQEVILRCVPISNHLYFYWYRQILGQKVEFLVSFYNNEISEKSEIFDDQFSVERPDGSNFTLKIRSTKLEDSAMYFCASSLDQPQHFGDGTRLSIL.